This is a list of T cell receptor beta chains from one sample in a study of CD8 T cells in Susac syndrome. TCRdb reanalysed the immunoSEQ multiplex PCR reads using MiXCR and keeps one entry per CDR3 protein. This table holds 400,000 to 550,000 distinct CDR3 sequences, approximately 85% found once. Sequenced material: CD8+ T cells from PBMCs. The receptors here all came from a human donor with multiple sclerosis. Both conserved end residues are part of each CDR3. D genes are given only for firm matches. For some rows the clone size is stated as once, few or many, or as a class when expanded; others skip it.

12 - TRBJ2-7 - TRBV7-9 CASSPRWYEQYF TGTGCCAGCAGCCCGCGGTGGTACGAGCAGTACTTC
15 - TRBJ2-1 - TRBV28 CASSTGRRKMDEQFF TGTGCCAGCAGTACCGGCCGGAGGAAGATGGATGAGCAGTTCTTC
14 - TRBJ1-5 - TRBV12-3/TRBV12-4 CASSSRLGNQPQHF TGTGCCAGCAGTTCCCGACTGGGCAATCAGCCCCAGCATTTT
8 - TRBJ1-1 once TRBV30 CAWDRAFF TGTGCCTGGGACCGGGCTTTCTTT
14 - TRBJ1-2 - TRBV20-1 CSARDFRQDYGYTF TGCAGTGCTAGAGACTTCAGACAGGACTATGGCTACACCTTC
16 TRBD2 TRBJ2-3 - TRBV7-9 CASTDGSGASTDTQYF TGTGCCAGCACTGATGGGAGCGGGGCTAGCACAGATACGCAGTATTTT
15 - TRBJ1-6 - TRBV30 CAWSDPDIFPSPLHF TGTGCCTGGAGCGACCCGGACATCTTCCCATCACCCCTCCACTTT
14 TRBD1 TRBJ2-1 once TRBV24-1 CATSTGQVLDEQFF TGTGCCACCAGTACGGGACAGGTCCTAGACGAGCAGTTCTTC
13 - TRBJ2-3 - TRBV7-9 CASSPYRTDTQYF TGTGCCAGCAGCCCCTATCGTACGGATACGCAGTATTTT
15 TRBD1 TRBJ2-7 - TRBV5-6 CASSEGTGNTYEQYF TGTGCCAGCAGCGAAGGGACAGGGAATACCTACGAGCAGTACTTC
14 TRBD2 TRBJ2-7 - TRBV30 CAWSVGLASNEQYF TGTGCCTGGAGTGTAGGACTAGCCTCAAACGAGCAGTACTTC
12 TRBD1 TRBJ1-1 - TRBV29-1 CSVQQGATEAFF TGCAGCGTTCAGCAGGGGGCCACTGAAGCTTTCTTT
15 - TRBJ1-1 - TRBV4-1 CASSQVGVVNTEAFF TGCGCCAGCAGCCAAGTGGGGGTCGTGAACACTGAAGCTTTCTTT
16 - TRBJ1-2 - TRBV19 CASSPLTGFTNYGYTF TGTGCCAGTAGCCCCCTTACAGGGTTTACTAACTATGGCTACACCTTC
13 - TRBJ1-4 - TRBV19 CATLRSTGEKLFF TGTGCCACCTTAAGATCGACGGGGGAAAAACTGTTTTTT
17 TRBD2 TRBJ2-3 - TRBV7-2 CASSPRLAGYNTDTQYF TGTGCCAGCAGCCCCAGACTAGCGGGATACAACACAGATACGCAGTATTTT
11 - TRBJ2-7 - TRBV10-2 CASFSGAEQYF TGCGCCAGCTTCTCGGGAGCCGAGCAGTACTTC
17 - TRBJ2-3 - TRBV4-1 CASSHPGQRGPTDTQYF TGCGCCAGCAGCCACCCGGGACAGCGGGGGCCCACAGATACGCAGTATTTT
13 - TRBJ2-3 - TRBV4-1 CASSQPGRDTQYF TGCGCCAGCAGCCAACCCGGACGGGATACGCAGTATTTT
11 - TRBJ1-1 - TRBV30 CAWTLLTEAFF TGTGCCTGGACCTTACTCACTGAAGCTTTCTTT
16 TRBD2 TRBJ2-1 once TRBV6-1 CASSKGLAGEYNEQFF TGTGCCAGCAGTAAAGGACTGGCGGGGGAATACAATGAGCAGTTCTTC
16 TRBD2 TRBJ2-3 - TRBV27 CASSPLLAGVYDTQYF TGTGCCAGCAGCCCCTTACTAGCGGGAGTCTATGATACGCAGTATTTT
17 - TRBJ2-3 - TRBV7-9 CASSHPADQTYTDTQYF TGTGCCAGCAGCCACCCCGCAGACCAAACGTACACAGATACGCAGTATTTT
15 TRBD2 TRBJ2-3 - TRBV29-1 CSVPTSGRETDTQYF TGCAGCGTTCCGACTAGCGGGAGGGAGACAGATACGCAGTATTTT
11 - TRBJ1-1 few TRBV6-1 CASYLGTEAFF TGTGCCAGCTACCTGGGGACTGAAGCTTTCTTT
18 - TRBJ2-1 - TRBV6-5 CASSYPTLSRSSYNEQFF TGTGCCAGCAGTTACCCCACCTTGAGTAGGAGCTCCTACAATGAGCAGTTCTTC
13 - TRBJ2-3 few TRBV3-1 CASSLTGSDTQYF TGTGCCAGCAGCCTCACAGGGTCAGATACGCAGTATTTT
19 TRBD1 TRBJ1-5 - TRBV2 CASPEVQDRGLESNQPQHF TGTGCCAGCCCAGAGGTTCAGGACAGGGGTCTGGAGAGCAATCAGCCCCAGCATTTT
16 - TRBJ2-1 few TRBV5-1 CASSLSGGGAYNEQFF TGCGCCAGCAGCTTGTCAGGGGGAGGGGCCTACAATGAGCAGTTCTTC
14 TRBD1 TRBJ1-2 - TRBV4-1 CASSQVDRGYGYTF TGCGCCAGCAGCCAAGTGGACAGGGGCTATGGCTACACCTTC
18 TRBD1 TRBJ2-5 - TRBV11-2 CASSSPPRYEGAGETQYF TGTGCCAGCAGCTCCCCCCCTCGATATGAGGGGGCGGGAGAGACCCAGTACTTC
13 - TRBJ2-5 - TRBV12-3/TRBV12-4 CASRPGGGETQYF TGTGCCAGCAGGCCCGGGGGAGGCGAGACCCAGTACTTC
14 - TRBJ1-1 - TRBV27 CASSSGNMNTEAFF TGTGCCAGCAGTTCCGGGAATATGAACACTGAAGCTTTCTTT
15 TRBD2 TRBJ2-7 - TRBV30 CAWSIDSGPYYEQYF TGTGCCTGGAGTATAGATAGCGGGCCTTACTACGAGCAGTACTTC
14 - TRBJ2-7 - TRBV4-1 CASSRGGEAYEQYF TGCGCCAGCAGCCGTGGTGGTGAGGCCTACGAGCAGTACTTC
15 - TRBJ2-6 - TRBV5-6 CASSVASSGANVLTF TGTGCCAGCAGCGTCGCGAGCTCTGGGGCCAACGTCCTGACTTTC
12 - TRBJ2-2 - TRBV30 CAWGYGAGELFF TGTGCCTGGGGGTACGGGGCCGGGGAGCTGTTTTTT
13 - TRBJ2-1 - TRBV24-1 CATSDSLYNEQFF TGTGCCACCAGTGATTCCCTTTACAATGAGCAGTTCTTC
15 TRBD1 TRBJ1-2 once TRBV6-2/TRBV6-3 CASSPAWPGGYGYTF TGTGCCAGCAGCCCAGCTTGGCCAGGGGGCTATGGCTACACCTTC
14 - TRBJ2-7 - TRBV7-8 CASSLEGRPYEQYF TGTGCCAGCAGCTTAGAGGGACGGCCCTACGAGCAGTACTTC
14 TRBD1 TRBJ1-2 - TRBV30 CAWRGTGLNYGYTF TGTGCCTGGAGGGGGACAGGGTTAAACTATGGCTACACCTTC
14 - TRBJ1-2 - TRBV6-5 CASSYGTNSYGYTF TGTGCCAGCAGTTACGGGACAAATAGTTATGGCTACACCTTC
14 TRBD2 TRBJ2-7 - TRBV2 CARGVSGSPDEQYF TGTGCCAGGGGTGTGAGCGGGAGTCCGGACGAGCAGTACTTC
13 TRBD1 TRBJ1-2 - TRBV5-1 CASGQGGYHGYTF TGCGCCAGCGGACAGGGTGGTTATCATGGCTACACCTTC
16 TRBD1 TRBJ2-2 few TRBV5-4 CASSLLGQGFTGELFF TGTGCCAGCAGCTTACTCGGACAGGGCTTCACCGGGGAGCTGTTTTTT
16 TRBD1 TRBJ2-3 - TRBV11-2 CASSYGQGALADTQYF TGTGCCAGCAGCTACGGACAGGGGGCGCTGGCAGATACGCAGTATTTT
16 - TRBJ1-2 - TRBV10-2 CASSELYRGPNYGYTF TGCGCCAGCAGTGAGTTATATAGGGGCCCTAACTATGGCTACACCTTC
16 TRBD1 TRBJ2-5 - TRBV19 CASSSRGQEYQETQYF TGTGCCAGTAGTTCGCGGGGACAGGAGTACCAAGAGACCCAGTACTTC
15 TRBD1 TRBJ2-7 - TRBV20-1 CSAIDSDRPLYEQYF TGCAGTGCTATTGACTCGGACAGGCCGTTATACGAGCAGTACTTC
13 - TRBJ1-1 - TRBV4-1 CASSQVGQEQAFF TGCGCCAGCAGCCAAGTGGGCCAGGAGCAAGCTTTCTTT
12 - TRBJ1-1 - TRBV7-3 CASSFTGTGAFF TGTGCCAGCAGCTTCACAGGGACTGGAGCTTTCTTT
13 - TRBJ2-7 - TRBV6-2/TRBV6-3 CASSYLQGGEQYF TGTGCCAGCAGCTATCTACAGGGAGGCGAGCAGTACTTC
14 - TRBJ2-1 - TRBV20-1 CSARTGVSYNEQFF TGCAGTGCTAGGACGGGAGTTTCCTACAATGAGCAGTTCTTC
16 - TRBJ2-1 - TRBV28 CASSLFEGRSNNEQFF TGTGCCAGCAGTTTATTTGAGGGTAGAAGTAACAATGAGCAGTTCTTC
15 - TRBJ2-1 once TRBV7-9 CASSLAGLGYNEQFF TGTGCCAGCAGCTTAGCAGGGCTCGGTTACAATGAGCAGTTCTTC
17 - TRBJ2-3 - TRBV19 CASSIGYIGEPTDTQYF TGTGCCAGTAGTATAGGGTACATTGGGGAACCCACAGATACGCAGTATTTT
14 - TRBJ2-1 - TRBV5-1 CASSLVAGDNEQFF TGCGCCAGCAGCTTGGTAGCAGGTGACAATGAGCAGTTCTTC